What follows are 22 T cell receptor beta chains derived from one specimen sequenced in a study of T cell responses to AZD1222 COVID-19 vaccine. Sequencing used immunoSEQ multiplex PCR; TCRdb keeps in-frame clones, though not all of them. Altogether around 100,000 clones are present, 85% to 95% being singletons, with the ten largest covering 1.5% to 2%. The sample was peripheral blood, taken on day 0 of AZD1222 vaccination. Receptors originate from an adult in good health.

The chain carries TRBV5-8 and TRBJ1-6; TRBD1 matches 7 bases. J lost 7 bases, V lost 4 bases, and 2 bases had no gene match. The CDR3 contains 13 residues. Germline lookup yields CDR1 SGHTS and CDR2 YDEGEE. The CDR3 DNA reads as TGTGCCAGCAGCAAGGACAGGAATTCACCCCTCCACTTT. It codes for CASSKDRNSPLHF.

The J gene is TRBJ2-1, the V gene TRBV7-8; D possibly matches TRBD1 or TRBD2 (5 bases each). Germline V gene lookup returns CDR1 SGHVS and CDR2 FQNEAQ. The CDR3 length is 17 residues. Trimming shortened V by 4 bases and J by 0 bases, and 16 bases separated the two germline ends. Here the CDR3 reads CASSSQLIGGSYNEQFF. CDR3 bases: TGTGCCAGCAGCTCCCAGTTAATTGGGGGCTCCTACAATGAGCAGTTCTTC. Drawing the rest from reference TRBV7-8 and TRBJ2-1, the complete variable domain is GAGVSQSPRYKVAKRGQDVALRCDPISGHVSLFWYQQALGQGPEFLTYFQNEAQLDKSGLPSDRFFAERPEGSVSTLKIQRTQQEDSAVYLCASSSQLIGGSYNEQFFGPGTRLTVL.

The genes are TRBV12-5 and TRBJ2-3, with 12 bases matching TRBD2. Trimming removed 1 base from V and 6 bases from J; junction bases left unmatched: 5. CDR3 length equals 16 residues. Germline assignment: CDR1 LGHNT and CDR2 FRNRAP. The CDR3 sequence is CASGLGLAGEGDTQYF. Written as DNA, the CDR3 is TGTGCTAGTGGTTTGGGACTAGCGGGAGAGGGGGATACGCAGTATTTT. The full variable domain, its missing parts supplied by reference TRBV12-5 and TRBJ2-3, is DARVTQTPRHKVTEMGQEVTMRCQPILGHNTVFWYRQTMMQGLELLAYFRNRAPLDDSGMPKDRFSAEMPDATLATLKIQPSEPRDSAVYFCASGLGLAGEGDTQYFGPGTRLTVL.

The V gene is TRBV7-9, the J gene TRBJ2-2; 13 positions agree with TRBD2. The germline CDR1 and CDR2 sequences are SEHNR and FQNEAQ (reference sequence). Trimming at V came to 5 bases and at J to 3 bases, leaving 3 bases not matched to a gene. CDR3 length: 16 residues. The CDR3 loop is CASSVGLAGDTGELFF. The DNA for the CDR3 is TGTGCCAGCAGCGTCGGACTAGCGGGAGACACCGGGGAGCTGTTTTTT.

CDR3 in DNA: TGTGCCAGCAGCTCTGGGACTAGCGGCACAGATACGCAGTATTTT. Translation gives CASSSGTSGTDTQYF. The J gene is TRBJ2-3, the V gene TRBV7-2; TRBD2 matches 10 bases. Germline assignment: CDR1 SGHTA and CDR2 FQGNSA. The V segment lost 4 bases and the J segment 1 base; nucleotides outside the gene matches: 2. This CDR3 has 15 amino acids.

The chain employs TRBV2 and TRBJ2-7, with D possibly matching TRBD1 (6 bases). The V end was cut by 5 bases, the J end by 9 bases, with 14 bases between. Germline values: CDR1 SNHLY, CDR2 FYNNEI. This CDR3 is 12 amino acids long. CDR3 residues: CASSWQGQGQYF. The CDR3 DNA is TGTGCCAGCAGTTGGCAGGGGCAAGGGCAGTACTTC.

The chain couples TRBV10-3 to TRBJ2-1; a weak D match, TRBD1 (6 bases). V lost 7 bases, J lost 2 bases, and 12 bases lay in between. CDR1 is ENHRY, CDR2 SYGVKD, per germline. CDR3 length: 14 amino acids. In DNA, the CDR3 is TGTGCCATCAACCACAGGGACACCTACAATGAGCAGTTCTTC. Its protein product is CAINHRDTYNEQFF.

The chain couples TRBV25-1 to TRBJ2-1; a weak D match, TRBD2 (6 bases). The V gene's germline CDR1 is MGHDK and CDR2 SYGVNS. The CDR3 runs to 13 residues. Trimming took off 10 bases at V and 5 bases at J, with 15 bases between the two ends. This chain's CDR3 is CATALATNNEQFF. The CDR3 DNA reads TGTGCCACCGCGCTAGCGACCAACAATGAGCAGTTCTTC. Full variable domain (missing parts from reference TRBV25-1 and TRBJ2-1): EADIYQTPRYLVIGTGKKITLECSQTMGHDKMYWYQQDPGMELHLIHYSYGVNSTEKGDLSSESTVSRIRTEHFPLTLESARPSHTSQYLCATALATNNEQFFGPGTRLTVL.

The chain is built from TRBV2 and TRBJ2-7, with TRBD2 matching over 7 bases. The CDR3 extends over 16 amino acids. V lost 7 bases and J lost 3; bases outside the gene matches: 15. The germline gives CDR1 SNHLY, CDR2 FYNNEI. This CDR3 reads CASNERATSAGYEQYF. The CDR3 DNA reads TGTGCCAGCAACGAACGGGCAACTAGCGCCGGCTACGAGCAGTACTTC.

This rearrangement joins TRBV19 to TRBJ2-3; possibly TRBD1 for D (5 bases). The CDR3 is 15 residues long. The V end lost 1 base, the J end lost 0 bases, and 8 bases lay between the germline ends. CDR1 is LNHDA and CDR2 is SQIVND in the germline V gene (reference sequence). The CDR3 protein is CASSIGAGSTDTQYF. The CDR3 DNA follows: TGTGCCAGTAGTATAGGGGCAGGGAGCACAGATACGCAGTATTTT.

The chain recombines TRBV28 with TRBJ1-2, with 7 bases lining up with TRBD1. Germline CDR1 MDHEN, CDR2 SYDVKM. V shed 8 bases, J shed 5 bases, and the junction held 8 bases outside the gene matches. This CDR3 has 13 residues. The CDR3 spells CASQRQGNYGYTF. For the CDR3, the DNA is TGTGCCAGCCAAAGACAGGGAAATTATGGCTACACCTTC.

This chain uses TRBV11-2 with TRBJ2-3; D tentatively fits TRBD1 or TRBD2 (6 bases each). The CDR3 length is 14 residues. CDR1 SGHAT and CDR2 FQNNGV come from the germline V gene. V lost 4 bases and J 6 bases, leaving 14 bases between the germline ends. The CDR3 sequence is CASSSSTGGDTQYF. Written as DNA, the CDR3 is TGTGCCAGCAGCTCCTCGACAGGAGGGGATACGCAGTATTTT.

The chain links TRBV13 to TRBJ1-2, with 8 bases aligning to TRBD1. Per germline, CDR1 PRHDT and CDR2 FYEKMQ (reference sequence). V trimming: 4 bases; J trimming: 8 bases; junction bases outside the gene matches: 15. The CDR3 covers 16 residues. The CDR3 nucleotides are TGTGCCAGCAGCTCACGAACTTACCAGGGGGCAGGAGGCTACACCTTC. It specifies CASSSRTYQGAGGYTF.

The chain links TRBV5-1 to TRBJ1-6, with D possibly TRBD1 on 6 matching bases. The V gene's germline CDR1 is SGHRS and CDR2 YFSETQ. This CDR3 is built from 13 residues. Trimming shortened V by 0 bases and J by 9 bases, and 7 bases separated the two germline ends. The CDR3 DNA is TGCGCCAGCAGCTTGGAGGGGGGTTCACCCCTCCACTTT. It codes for CASSLEGGSPLHF.

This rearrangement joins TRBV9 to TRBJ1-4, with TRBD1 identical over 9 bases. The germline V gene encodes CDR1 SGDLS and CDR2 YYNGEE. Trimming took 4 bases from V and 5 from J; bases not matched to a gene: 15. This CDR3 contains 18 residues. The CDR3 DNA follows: TGTGCCAGCAGCAGAGGGTGGGACGGCGGGACAGGGAATGAAAAACTGTTTTTT. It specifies CASSRGWDGGTGNEKLFF.

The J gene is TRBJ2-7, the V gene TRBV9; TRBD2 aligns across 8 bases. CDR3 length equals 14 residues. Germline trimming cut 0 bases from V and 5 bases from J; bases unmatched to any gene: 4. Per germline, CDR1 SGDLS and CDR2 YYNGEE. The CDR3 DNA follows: TGTGCCAGCAGCGTAGCGAGTAGCGGGGACGAGCAGTACTTC. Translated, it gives CASSVASSGDEQYF.

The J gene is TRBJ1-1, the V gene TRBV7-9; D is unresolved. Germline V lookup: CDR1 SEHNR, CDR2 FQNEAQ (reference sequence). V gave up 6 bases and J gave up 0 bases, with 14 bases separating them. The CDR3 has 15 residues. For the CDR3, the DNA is TGTGCCAGCAGTGATGGTAGGAGCGTGAACACTGAAGCTTTCTTT. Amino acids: CASSDGRSVNTEAFF.

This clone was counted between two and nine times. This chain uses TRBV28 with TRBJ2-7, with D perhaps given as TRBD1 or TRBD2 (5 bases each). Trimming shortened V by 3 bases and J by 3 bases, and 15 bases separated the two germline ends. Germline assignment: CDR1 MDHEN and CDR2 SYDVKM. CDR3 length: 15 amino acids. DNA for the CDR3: TGTGCCAGCAGTTTGATGGGGCTGGGGAGCTACGAGCAGTACTTC. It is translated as CASSLMGLGSYEQYF. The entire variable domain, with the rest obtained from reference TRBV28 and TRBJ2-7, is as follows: DVKVTQSSRYLVKRTGEKVFLECVQDMDHENMFWYRQDPGLGLRLIYFSYDVKMKEKGDIPEGYSVSREKKERFSLILESASTNQTSMYLCASSLMGLGSYEQYFGPGTRLTVT.

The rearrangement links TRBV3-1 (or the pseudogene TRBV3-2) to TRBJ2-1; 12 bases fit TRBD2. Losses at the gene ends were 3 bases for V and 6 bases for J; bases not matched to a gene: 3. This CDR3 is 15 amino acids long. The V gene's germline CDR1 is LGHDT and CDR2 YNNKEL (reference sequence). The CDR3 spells CASSHGTSGSNEQFF. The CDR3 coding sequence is TGTGCCAGCAGCCATGGGACTAGCGGGTCCAATGAGCAGTTCTTC.

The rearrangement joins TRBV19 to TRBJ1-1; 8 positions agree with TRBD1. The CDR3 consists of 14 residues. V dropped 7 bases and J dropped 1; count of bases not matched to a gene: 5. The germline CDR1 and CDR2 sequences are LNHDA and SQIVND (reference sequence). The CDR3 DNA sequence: TGTGCCAGTAAGCCAGGGGGCGCGAACACTGAAGCTTTCTTT. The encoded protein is CASKPGGANTEAFF. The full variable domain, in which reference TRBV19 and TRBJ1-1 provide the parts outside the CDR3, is DGGITQSPKYLFRKEGQNVTLSCEQNLNHDAMYWYRQDPGQGLRLIYYSQIVNDFQKGDIAEGYSVSREKKESFPLTVTSAQKNPTAFYLCASKPGGANTEAFFGQGTRLTVV.

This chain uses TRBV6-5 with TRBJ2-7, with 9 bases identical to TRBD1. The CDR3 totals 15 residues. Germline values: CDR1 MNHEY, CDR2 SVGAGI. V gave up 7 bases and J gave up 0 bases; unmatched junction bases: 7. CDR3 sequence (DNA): TGTGCCAGCACCCGGACAGGGGACTCCTCCTACGAGCAGTACTTC. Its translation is CASTRTGDSSYEQYF.

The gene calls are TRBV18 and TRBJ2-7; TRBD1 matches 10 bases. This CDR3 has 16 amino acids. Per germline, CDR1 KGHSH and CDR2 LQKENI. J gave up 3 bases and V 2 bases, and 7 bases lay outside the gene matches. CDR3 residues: CASSPKTGTGVYEQYF. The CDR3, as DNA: TGTGCCAGCTCACCAAAGACGGGGACAGGGGTCTACGAGCAGTACTTC.